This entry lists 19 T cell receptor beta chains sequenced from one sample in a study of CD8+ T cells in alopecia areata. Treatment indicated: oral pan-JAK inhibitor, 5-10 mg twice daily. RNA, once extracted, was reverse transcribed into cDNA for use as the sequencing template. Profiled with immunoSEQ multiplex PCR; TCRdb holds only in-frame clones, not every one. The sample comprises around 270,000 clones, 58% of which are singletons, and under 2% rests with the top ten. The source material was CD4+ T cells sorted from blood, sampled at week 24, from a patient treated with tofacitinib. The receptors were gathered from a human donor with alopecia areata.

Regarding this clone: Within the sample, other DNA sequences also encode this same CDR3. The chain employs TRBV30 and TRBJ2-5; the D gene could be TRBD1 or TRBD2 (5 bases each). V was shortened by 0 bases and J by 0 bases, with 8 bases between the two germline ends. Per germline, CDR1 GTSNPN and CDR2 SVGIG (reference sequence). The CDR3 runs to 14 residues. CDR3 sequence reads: CAWSVRGNQETQYF. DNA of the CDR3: TGTGCCTGGAGTGTGAGGGGAAACCAAGAGACCCAGTACTTC.

The CDR3 bases are TGTGCCGAACAGGGGGCGACACGTGGCTACACCTTC. Its translation is CAEQGATRGYTF. The chain joins TRBV30 to TRBJ1-2; TRBD1 agrees at 9 bases. CDR1 is GTSNPN, CDR2 SVGIG, per germline (reference sequence). J lost 7 bases, V lost 8 bases, and 8 bases had no gene match. The CDR3 consists of 12 residues.

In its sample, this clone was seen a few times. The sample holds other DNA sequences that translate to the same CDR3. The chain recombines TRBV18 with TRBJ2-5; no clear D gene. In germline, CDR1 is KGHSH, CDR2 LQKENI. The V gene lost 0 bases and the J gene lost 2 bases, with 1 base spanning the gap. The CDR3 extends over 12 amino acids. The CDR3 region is CASSPPQETQYF. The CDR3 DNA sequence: TGTGCCAGCTCACCACCGCAAGAGACCCAGTACTTC.

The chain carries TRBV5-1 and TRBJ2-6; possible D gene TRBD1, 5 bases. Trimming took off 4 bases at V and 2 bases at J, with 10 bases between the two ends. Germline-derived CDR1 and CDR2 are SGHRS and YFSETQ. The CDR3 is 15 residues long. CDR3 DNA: TGCGCCAGCAGCCCCAGGGAAACTGGGGCCAACGTCCTGACTTTC. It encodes CASSPRETGANVLTF.

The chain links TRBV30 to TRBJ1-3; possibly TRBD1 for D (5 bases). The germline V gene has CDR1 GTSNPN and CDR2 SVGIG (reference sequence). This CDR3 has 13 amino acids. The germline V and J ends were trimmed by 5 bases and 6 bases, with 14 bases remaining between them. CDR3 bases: TGTGCCTGGGGACGCCCGGACAAAAACACCATATATTTT. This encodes CAWGRPDKNTIYF.

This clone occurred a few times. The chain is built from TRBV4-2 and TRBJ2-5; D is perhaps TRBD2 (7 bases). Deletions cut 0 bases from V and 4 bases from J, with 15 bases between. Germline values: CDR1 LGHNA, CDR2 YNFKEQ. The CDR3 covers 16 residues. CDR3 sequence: CASSQESRGGRETQYF. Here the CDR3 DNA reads TGTGCCAGCAGCCAAGAGTCCAGGGGAGGGAGAGAGACCCAGTACTTC.

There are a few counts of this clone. CDR3 nucleotides: TGTGCCAGCAGCCCCCCGAACGAACTAGCGGAGAGCTCCTACGAGCAGTACTTC. Amino acid sequence: CASSPPNELAESSYEQYF. The chain is built from TRBV7-2 and TRBJ2-7; 8 bases are a match to TRBD2. The V and J ends lost 5 bases and 0 bases, in that order; junction bases with no gene match: 15. This CDR3 has 18 residues. CDR1 SGHTA and CDR2 FQGNSA come from the germline V gene.

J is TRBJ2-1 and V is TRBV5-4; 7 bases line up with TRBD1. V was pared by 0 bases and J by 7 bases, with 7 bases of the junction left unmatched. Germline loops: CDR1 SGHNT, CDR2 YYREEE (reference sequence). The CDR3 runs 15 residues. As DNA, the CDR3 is TGTGCCAGCAGCTTGGAGCGACAGGGCATAAATGAGCAGTTCTTC. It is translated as CASSLERQGINEQFF.

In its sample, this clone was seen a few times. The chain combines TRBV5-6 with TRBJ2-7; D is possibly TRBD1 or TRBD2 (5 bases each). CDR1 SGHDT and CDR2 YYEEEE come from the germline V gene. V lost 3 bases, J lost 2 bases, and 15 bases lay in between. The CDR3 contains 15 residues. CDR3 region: CASSYYSGTTYEQYF. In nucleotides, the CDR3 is TGTGCCAGCAGCTATTATTCCGGGACGACCTACGAGCAGTACTTC.

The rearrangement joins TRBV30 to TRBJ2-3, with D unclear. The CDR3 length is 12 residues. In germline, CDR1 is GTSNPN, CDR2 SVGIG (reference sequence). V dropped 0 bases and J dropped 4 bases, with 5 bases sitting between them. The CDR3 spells CAWSVTSDTQYF. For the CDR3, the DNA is TGTGCCTGGAGTGTTACATCAGATACGCAGTATTTT. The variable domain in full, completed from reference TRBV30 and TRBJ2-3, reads SQTIHQWPATLVQPVGSPLSLECTVEGTSNPNLYWYRQAAGRGLQLLFYSVGIGQISSEVPQNLSASRPQDRQFILSSKKLLLSDSGFYLCAWSVTSDTQYFGPGTRLTVL.

Here the CDR3 DNA reads TGTGCCAGCTTATCTTTCCCCGGGGCGGACCGGTATGGCTACACCTTC. Protein sequence: CASLSFPGADRYGYTF. The chain has TRBV28 and TRBJ1-2; TRBD1 is a possible D gene (5 bases). CDR3 size: 16 residues. V gave up 8 bases and J gave up 5 bases, with 24 bases separating them. Germline CDR1 MDHEN, CDR2 SYDVKM.

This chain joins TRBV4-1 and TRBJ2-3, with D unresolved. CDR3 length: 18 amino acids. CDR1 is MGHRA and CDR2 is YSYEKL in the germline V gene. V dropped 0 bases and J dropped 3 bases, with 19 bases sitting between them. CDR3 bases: TGCGCCAGCAGCCAAGATCCGGGCGTTGGCGTCGGAACAGATACGCAGTATTTT. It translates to CASSQDPGVGVGTDTQYF.

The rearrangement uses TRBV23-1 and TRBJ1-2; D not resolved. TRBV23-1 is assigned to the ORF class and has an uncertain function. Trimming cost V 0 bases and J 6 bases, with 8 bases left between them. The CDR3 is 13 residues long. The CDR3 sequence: CASSQSKTDGYTF. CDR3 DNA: TGCGCCAGCAGTCAATCGAAAACGGATGGCTACACCTTC.

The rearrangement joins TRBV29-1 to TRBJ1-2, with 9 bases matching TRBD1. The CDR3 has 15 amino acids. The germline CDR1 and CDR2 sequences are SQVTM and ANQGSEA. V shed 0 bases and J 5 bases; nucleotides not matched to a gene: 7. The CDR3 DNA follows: TGCAGCGTTGAAGAGGGACAGGGAGGATGGTATGGCTACACCTTC. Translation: CSVEEGQGGWYGYTF.

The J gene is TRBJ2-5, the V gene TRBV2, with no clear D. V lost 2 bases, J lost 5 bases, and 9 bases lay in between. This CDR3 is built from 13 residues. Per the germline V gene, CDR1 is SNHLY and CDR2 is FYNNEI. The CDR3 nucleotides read TGTGCCAGCAGTGAACAAGGGATTGAGACCCAGTACTTC. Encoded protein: CASSEQGIETQYF.

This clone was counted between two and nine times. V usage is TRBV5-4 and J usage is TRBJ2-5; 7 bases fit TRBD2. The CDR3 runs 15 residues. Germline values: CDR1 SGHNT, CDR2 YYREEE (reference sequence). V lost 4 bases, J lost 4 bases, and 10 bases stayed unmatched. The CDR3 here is CASSTPPAGVETQYF. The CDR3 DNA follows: TGTGCCAGCAGCACCCCCCCGGCGGGGGTAGAGACCCAGTACTTC.

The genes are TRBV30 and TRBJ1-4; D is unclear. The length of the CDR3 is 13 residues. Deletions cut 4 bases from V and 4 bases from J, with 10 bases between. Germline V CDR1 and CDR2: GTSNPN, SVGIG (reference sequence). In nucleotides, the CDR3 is TGTGCCTGGAACGCAATCCTTAATGAAAAACTGTTTTTT. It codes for CAWNAILNEKLFF.

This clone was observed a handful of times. CDR3 residues: CASSQDLVASRYEQYF. CDR3 DNA sequence: TGTGCCAGCAGCCAAGATCTTGTAGCGTCTCGCTACGAGCAGTACTTC. V and J are TRBV4-2 and TRBJ2-5; TRBD2 might be the D (5 bases). The tail of the sequence fits TRBJ2-7 better, so the J call may be wrong. This CDR3 is built from 16 residues. Germline loops: CDR1 LGHNA, CDR2 YNFKEQ.

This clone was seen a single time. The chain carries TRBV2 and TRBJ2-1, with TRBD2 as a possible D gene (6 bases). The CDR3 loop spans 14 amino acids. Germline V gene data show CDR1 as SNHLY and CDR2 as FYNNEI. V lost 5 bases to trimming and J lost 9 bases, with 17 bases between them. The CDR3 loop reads CASSSNYGGSEQFF. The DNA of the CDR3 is TGTGCCAGCAGTTCTAATTACGGGGGTAGTGAGCAGTTCTTC.